This T cell receptor beta chain came from a study of neurological immune-mediated disorders (dated by TCRdb to about 2019). Regarding the complete study: Peripheral blood TCR-beta repertoires from patients with HTLV-I-associated myelopathy (HAM/TSP), patients with multiple sclerosis, and healthy controls were compared in the study using UMI-based sequencing. The 85 to 110 TCR-beta libraries included longitudinal samples, technical triplicates and paired sorted CD4+ and CD8+ T-cell subsets alongside PBMC samples. The cohort comprised 68 subjects: roughly 15 HAM/TSP patients, some 34 multiple sclerosis patients and some 20 healthy controls.

Blood bank volunteers in Maryland, USA served as the healthy controls. For the unsorted PBMC libraries, 2 million PBMCs were stored in RNAlater at -80 degrees C until RNA extraction and were used to generate the libraries. Peripheral blood was subjected to Ficoll-Hypaque density gradient centrifugation to isolate PBMCs, which were then cryopreserved in liquid nitrogen. Reading the germline V gene gives CDR1 SGHRS and CDR2 YFSETQ. Taken from cysteine to phenylalanine, the CDR3 has 15 residues. The DNA shown is the 45-base CDR3, in frame from base 1. Cut back by 4 bases and 1 base, the V and J ends lie 14 bases apart. Broad study findings and their caveats: Expanded clones from different subjects shared no identical CDR3 amino acid sequences, which suggests that TCR-beta repertoires were private in all groups. TCR clonal expansion was highest in HAM/TSP patients and lowest in MS patients, with MS patients falling below even healthy controls.

This clonotype came up a few times. Its antigen is unknown. There are no base qualities to consult, and no much larger clone falls within one base. cDNA synthesis used template-switch 5'RACE with a primer carrying a 10-nucleotide random unique molecular identifier tagging each TCR transcript. Every sequencing run covered 15-18 subjects and yielded more than 180 million TCR-beta sequences. The RNeasy kit was used to extract total RNA. The KAPA Real-time Library Amplification kit was used to amplify TCR-beta VDJ regions with primers for the TCR constant region and the 5'RACE anchor. A first PCR added sample indexes and Illumina adaptors, after which a second PCR increased the library yield. After Ampure bead purification, the TCR product of roughly 650 bp was size-selected on a 2% E-gel SizeSelection system. Library quality was checked on a Bioanalyzer, concentration was measured with Qubit, and libraries were quantified with the Kapa Library Quantification kit before pooling. Libraries were sequenced paired-end 2 x 150 bp on an Illumina HiSeq 2500. To increase sequence diversity, about 25-31% phiX was spiked into each library pool. The authors' analysis ran thus. The quality-filtered reads were processed with the UMI-based MiGEC pipeline, whose error correction step removed more than 80% of the raw TCR sequences. VDJ genes were aligned to IMGT germline references, and each clonotype was defined by a unique CDR3 amino acid sequence together with V-J genes. Clonal expansion, Shannon diversity, and CDR3 relatedness (CalcPairwiseDistances, ClusterSamples) were evaluated with VDJtools, and phylogenetic trees were built with CLCbio workbench. A clone was classed as expanded if it had 8 or more unique UMIs, a cutoff based on coefficient-of-variation modelling across technical triplicates. TCRdb's own reprocessing of the public reads used fastp at Q25 and MiXCR and kept productive beta chains. Every entry covers one CDR3 protein and lists the most common genes and DNA from its rows. TCRdb, rather than the study authors, made the V and J calls. Recorded for this sample are fewer than 35,000 distinct CDR3 sequences; roughly 4.4% of them occurred a single time. The top ten constitute 23% of the sample.

The chain is assembled from TRBV5-1 and TRBJ1-1, with the D gene uncertain. The sample was PBMCs. This clonotype was sampled from a man between 18 and 35 years old in good health. The CDR3 reads as follows: CASSPQPTGNTEAFF. The nucleotide sequence reads TGCGCCAGCAGCCCGCAACCCACGGGGAACACTGAAGCTTTCTTT.